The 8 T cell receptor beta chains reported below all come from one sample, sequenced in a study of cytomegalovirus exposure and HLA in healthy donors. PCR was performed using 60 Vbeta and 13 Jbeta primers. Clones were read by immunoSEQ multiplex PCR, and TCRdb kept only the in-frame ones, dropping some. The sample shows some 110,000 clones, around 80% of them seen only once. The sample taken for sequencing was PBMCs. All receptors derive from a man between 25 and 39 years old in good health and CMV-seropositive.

The CDR3 coding sequence is TGCGCCAGCAGCTTGGTGGGGGGACTTATGGGCACTGAAGCTTTCTTT. Translating it yields CASSLVGGLMGTEAFF. The rearrangement uses TRBV5-1 and TRBJ1-1; a weak D match, TRBD1 (5 bases). The CDR3 length is 16 residues. Between the trimmed V and J ends, which lost 0 bases and 4 bases, there was a span of 16 bases. Per the germline V gene, CDR1 is SGHRS and CDR2 is YFSETQ.

The CDR3 sequence is CSVGNGGTEAFF. CDR3 in DNA: TGCAGCGTAGGTAACGGGGGCACTGAAGCTTTCTTT. The chain links TRBV29-1 to TRBJ1-1; perhaps TRBD1 as D (5 bases). The CDR3 has 12 residues. Germline CDR1 SQVTM, CDR2 ANQGSEA. V lost 6 bases to trimming and J lost 4 bases, with 12 bases between them.

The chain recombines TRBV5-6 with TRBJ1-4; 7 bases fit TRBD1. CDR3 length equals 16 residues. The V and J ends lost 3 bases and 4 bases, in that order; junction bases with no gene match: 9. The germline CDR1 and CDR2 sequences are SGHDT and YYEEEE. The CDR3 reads CASSWVGGQDNEKLFF. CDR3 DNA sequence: TGTGCCAGCAGCTGGGTAGGTGGACAGGATAATGAAAAACTGTTTTTT.

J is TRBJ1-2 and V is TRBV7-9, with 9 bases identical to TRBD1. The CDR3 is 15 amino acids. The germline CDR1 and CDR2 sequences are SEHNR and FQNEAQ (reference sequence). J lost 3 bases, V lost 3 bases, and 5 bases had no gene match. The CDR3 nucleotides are TGTGCCAGCAGCTTCCGGGACAGGGCCGACTATGGCTACACCTTC. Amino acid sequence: CASSFRDRADYGYTF. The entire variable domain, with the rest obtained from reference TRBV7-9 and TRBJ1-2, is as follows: DTGVSQNPRHKITKRGQNVTFRCDPISEHNRLYWYRQTLGQGPEFLTYFQNEAQLEKSRLLSDRFSAERPKGSFSTLEIQRTEQGDSAMYLCASSFRDRADYGYTFGSGTRLTVV.

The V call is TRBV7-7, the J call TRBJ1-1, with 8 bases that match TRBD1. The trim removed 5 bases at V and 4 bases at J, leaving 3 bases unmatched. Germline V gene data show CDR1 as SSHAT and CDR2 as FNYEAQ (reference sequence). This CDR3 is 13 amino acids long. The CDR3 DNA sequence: TGTGCCAGCAGCCAAGGACAGGGCACTGAAGCTTTCTTT. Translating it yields CASSQGQGTEAFF. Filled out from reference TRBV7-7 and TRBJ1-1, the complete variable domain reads GAGVSQSPRYKVTKRGQDVTLRCDPISSHATLYWYQQALGQGPEFLTYFNYEAQPDKSGLPSDRFSAERPEGSISTLTIQRTEQRDSAMYRCASSQGQGTEAFFGQGTRLTVV.

Here the CDR3 reads CASSSGLPSNNEQFF. CDR3 nucleotides: TGCGCCAGCAGCTCGGGACTACCCTCAAACAATGAGCAGTTCTTC. The chain carries TRBV5-1 and TRBJ2-1; the match to TRBD2 covers 7 bases. The CDR3 has 15 residues. Germline lookup yields CDR1 SGHRS and CDR2 YFSETQ. V lost 3 bases, J lost 5 bases, and 8 bases stayed unmatched.

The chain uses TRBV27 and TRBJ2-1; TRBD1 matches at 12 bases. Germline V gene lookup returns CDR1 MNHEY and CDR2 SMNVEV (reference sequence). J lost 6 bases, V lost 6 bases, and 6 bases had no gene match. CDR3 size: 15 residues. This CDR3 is CASRPGQGASNEQFF. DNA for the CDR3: TGTGCCAGCAGACCGGGACAGGGGGCTTCCAATGAGCAGTTCTTC.

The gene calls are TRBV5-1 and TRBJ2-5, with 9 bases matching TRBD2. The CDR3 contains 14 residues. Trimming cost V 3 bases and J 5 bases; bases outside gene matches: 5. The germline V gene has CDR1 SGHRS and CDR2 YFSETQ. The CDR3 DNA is TGCGCCAGCAGCTCCCATAGCGGGGGTGAGACCCAGTACTTC. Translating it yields CASSSHSGGETQYF.